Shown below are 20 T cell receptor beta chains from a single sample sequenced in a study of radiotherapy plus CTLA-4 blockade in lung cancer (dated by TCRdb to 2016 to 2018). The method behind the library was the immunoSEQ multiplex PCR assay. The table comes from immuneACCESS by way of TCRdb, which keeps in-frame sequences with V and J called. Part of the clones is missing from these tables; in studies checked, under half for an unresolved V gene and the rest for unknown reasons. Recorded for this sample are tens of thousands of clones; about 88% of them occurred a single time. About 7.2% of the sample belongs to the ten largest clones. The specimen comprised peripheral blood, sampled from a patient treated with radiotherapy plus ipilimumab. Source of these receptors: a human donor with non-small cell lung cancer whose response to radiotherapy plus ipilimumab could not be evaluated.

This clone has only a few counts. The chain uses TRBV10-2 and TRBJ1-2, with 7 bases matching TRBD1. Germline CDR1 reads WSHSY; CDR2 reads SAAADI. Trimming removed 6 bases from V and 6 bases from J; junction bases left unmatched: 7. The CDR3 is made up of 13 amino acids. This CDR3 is CASRRTGEDGYTF. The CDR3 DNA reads TGCGCCAGCAGACGTACAGGGGAGGATGGCTACACCTTC.

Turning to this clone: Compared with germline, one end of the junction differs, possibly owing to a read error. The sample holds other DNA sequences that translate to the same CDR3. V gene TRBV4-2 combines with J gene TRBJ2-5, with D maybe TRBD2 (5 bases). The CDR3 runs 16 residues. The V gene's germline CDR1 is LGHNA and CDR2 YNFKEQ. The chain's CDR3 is CASSQDFGEYQETQYF. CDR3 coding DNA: TGTGCCAGCAGCCAAGATTTCGGGGAATACCAGGAGACCCAGTACTTC.

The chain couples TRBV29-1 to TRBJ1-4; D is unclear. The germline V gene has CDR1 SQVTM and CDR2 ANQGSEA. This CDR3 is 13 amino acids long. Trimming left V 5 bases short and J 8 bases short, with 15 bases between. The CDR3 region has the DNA TGCAGCGTTAAGAGTAGTGCGCGGGAAAAACTGTTTTTT. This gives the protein CSVKSSAREKLFF. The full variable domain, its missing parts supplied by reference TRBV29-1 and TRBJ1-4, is SAVISQKPSRDICQRGTSLTIQCQVDSQVTMMFWYRQQPGQSLTLIATANQGSEATYESGFVIDKFPISRPNLTFSTLTVSNMSPEDSSIYLCSVKSSAREKLFFGSGTQLSVL.

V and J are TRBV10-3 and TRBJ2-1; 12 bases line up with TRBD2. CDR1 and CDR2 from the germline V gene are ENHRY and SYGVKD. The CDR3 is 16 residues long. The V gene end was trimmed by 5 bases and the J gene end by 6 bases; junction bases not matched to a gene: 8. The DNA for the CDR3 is TGTGCCATCAGTATTGGACTAGCGGGAAAGATCAATGAGCAGTTCTTC. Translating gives CAISIGLAGKINEQFF.

Here the CDR3 DNA reads TGTGCCAGTAGTCTCTCGCCCAGGAAGACGCAGTATTTT. Its translation is CASSLSPRKTQYF. V gene TRBV19 combines with J gene TRBJ2-3; D not certain. CDR3 size: 13 residues. Germline lookup yields CDR1 LNHDA and CDR2 SQIVND (reference sequence). V was pared by 5 bases and J by 9 bases, with 15 bases between. Full variable domain (missing parts from reference TRBV19 and TRBJ2-3): DGGITQSPKYLFRKEGQNVTLSCEQNLNHDAMYWYRQDPGQGLRLIYYSQIVNDFQKGDIAEGYSVSREKKESFPLTVTSAQKNPTAFYLCASSLSPRKTQYFGPGTRLTVL.

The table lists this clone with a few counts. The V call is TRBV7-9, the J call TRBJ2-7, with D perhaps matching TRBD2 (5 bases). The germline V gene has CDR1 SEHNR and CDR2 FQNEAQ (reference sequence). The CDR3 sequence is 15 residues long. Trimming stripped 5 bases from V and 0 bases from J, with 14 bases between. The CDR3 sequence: CASSPRGTDSYEQYF. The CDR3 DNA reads TGTGCCAGCAGCCCCCGGGGTACGGACTCCTACGAGCAGTACTTC.

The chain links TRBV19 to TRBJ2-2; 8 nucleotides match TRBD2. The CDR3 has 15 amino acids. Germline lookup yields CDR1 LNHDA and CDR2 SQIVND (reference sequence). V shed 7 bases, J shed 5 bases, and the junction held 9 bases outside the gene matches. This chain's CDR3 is CASMAGGGLTGELFF. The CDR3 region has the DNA TGTGCCAGTATGGCGGGGGGCGGTTTGACCGGGGAGCTGTTTTTT.

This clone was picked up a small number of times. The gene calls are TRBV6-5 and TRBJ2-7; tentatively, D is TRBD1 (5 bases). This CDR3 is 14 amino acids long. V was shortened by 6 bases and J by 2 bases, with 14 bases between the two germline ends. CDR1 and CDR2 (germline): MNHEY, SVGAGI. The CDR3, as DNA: TGTGCCAGCAGCCCCTTTGACAGCACCTACGAGCAGTACTTC. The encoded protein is CASSPFDSTYEQYF.

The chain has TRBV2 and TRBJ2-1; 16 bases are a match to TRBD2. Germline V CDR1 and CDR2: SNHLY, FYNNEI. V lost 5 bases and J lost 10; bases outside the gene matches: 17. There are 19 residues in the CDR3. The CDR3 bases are TGTGCCAGCAGTTATACAGGATCTGGGACTAGCGGGGGGGCCCGGGAGCAGTTCTTC. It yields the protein CASSYTGSGTSGGAREQFF. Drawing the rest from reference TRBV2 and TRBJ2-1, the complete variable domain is EPEVTQTPSHQVTQMGQEVILRCVPISNHLYFYWYRQILGQKVEFLVSFYNNEISEKSEIFDDQFSVERPDGSNFTLKIRSTKLEDSAMYFCASSYTGSGTSGGAREQFFGPGTRLTVL.

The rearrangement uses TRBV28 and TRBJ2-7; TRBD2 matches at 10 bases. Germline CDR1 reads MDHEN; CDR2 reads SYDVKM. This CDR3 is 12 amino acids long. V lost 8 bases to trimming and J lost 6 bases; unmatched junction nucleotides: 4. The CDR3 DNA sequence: TGTGCCAGCCTCGGACTAGCGGCCGAGCAGTACTTC. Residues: CASLGLAAEQYF.

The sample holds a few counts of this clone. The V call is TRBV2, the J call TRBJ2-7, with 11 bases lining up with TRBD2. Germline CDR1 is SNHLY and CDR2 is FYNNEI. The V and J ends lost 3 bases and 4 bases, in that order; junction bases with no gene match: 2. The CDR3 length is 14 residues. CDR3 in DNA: TGTGCCAGCAGTGACGCTAGCGGGAGGTACGAGCAGTACTTC. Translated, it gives CASSDASGRYEQYF.

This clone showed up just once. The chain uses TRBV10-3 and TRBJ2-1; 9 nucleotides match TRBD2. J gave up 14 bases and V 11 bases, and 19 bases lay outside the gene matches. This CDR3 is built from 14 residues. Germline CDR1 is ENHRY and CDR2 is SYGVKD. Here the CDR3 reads CAASGAAGGPEKFF. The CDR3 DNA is TGTGCCGCCTCAGGAGCGGCGGGAGGGCCGGAGAAGTTCTTC.

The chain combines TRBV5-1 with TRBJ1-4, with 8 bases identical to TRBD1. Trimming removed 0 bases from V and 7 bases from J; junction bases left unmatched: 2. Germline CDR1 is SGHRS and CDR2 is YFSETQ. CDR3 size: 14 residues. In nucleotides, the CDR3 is TGCGCCAGCAGCTTGGGCACAGGGGGTGAAAAACTGTTTTTT. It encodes CASSLGTGGEKLFF.

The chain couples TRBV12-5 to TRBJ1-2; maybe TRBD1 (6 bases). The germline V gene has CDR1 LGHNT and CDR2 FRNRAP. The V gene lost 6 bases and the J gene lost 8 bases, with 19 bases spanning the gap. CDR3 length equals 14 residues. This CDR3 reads CASGDSQGGRGYTF. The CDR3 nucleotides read TGTGCTAGTGGAGATTCACAGGGTGGTCGGGGCTACACCTTC.

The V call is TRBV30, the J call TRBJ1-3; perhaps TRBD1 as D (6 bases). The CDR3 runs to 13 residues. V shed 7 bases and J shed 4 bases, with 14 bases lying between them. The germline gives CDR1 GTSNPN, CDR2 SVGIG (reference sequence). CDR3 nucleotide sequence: TGTGCCTCCACCCAGGACAGAGGAAACACCATATATTTT. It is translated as CASTQDRGNTIYF.

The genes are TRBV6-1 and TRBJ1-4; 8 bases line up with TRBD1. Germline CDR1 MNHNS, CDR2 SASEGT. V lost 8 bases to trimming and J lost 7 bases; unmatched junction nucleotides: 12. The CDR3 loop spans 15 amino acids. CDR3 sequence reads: CASCLGQGVSEKLFF. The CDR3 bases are TGTGCCAGCTGTCTCGGACAGGGAGTGAGTGAAAAACTGTTTTTT.

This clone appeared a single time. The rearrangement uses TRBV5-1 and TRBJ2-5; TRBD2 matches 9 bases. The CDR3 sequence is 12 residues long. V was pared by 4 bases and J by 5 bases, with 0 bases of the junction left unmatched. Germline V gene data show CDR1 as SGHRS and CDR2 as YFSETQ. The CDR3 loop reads CASSLAGETQYF. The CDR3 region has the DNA TGCGCCAGCAGCCTAGCGGGGGAGACCCAGTACTTC.

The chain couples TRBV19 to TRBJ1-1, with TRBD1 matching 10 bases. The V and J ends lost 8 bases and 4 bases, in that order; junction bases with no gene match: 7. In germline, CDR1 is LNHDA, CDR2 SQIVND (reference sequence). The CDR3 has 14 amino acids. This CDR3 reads CASDDRGRFTEAFF. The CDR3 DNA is TGTGCCAGTGATGACAGGGGGCGGTTCACTGAAGCTTTCTTT.

CDR3 amino acids: CASSSTGRAGELFF. CDR3 coding DNA: TGTGCCAGCAGTTCTACTGGGCGGGCCGGGGAGCTGTTTTTT. This chain joins TRBV2 and TRBJ2-2; TRBD2 is a possible D gene (5 bases). This CDR3 has 14 amino acids. Germline CDR1 is SNHLY and CDR2 is FYNNEI. The V and J ends lost 5 bases and 6 bases respectively, with 13 bases between them.

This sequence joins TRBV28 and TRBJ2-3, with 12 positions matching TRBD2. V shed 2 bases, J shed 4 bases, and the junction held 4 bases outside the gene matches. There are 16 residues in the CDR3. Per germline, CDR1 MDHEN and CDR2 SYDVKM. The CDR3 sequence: CASSLIGLAGSDTQYF. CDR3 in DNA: TGTGCCAGCAGTTTAATCGGACTAGCGGGATCAGATACGCAGTATTTT.